This TCR beta chain was captured in a study of regulatory T cells in long-lasting Graves disease. This clonotype showed up just a few times. Its antigen is currently unknown. iRepertoire HTBI primers and Arm-PCR of CDR3 regions built TCR beta libraries. TCRdb fed the multiplex PCR reads into MiXCR, producing one record per CDR3 protein. Of approximately 470,000 distinct CDR3 sequences in the sample, less than 25% are singletons; the top ten hold approximately 8%. Study results and caveats: Having only a small sample size may have limited accuracy. New patients shared fewer public clonotypes (more than 850) than persistent patients did (roughly 2,600). TRBV28 was favored in persistent disease, as were TRBJ1-2 and TRBJ2-5.

Time point denoted: persistent/refractory GD, antithyroid drugs over 5 years with positive TRAb. There was RNA extracted from PBMCs, and the TCR library was made from it. Nine milliliters of peripheral blood were taken and placed in EDTA tubes. This CDR3 has 13 residues. Germline loops: CDR1 SGHTA, CDR2 FQGNSA. The V end was cut by 8 bases, the J end by 3 bases, with 14 bases between. The sample consisted of peripheral blood mononuclear cells (PBMCs), taken when the disease was refractory, from a patient treated with antithyroid drugs. The chain has TRBV7-2 and TRBJ2-7, with D unresolved. The receptor's source is a female donor with Graves disease. The CDR3 DNA reads TGTGCCAGCCGCACTACCCCCATCTACGAGCAGTACTTC. Amino acids: CASRTTPIYEQYF.